This entry lists 2 T cell receptor beta chains sequenced from one sample in a study of T cell changes during pregnancy in multiple sclerosis. TCRdb's copy holds only in-frame clones and misses some; the assay was immunoSEQ multiplex PCR. This sample has just under 95,000 clones; around 92% occur once, and the top ten carry about 2.6%. This specimen was peripheral blood, taken in the first trimester of pregnancy. Receptors were obtained from a female donor with multiple sclerosis, enrolled in a pregnancy study.

The chain employs TRBV29-1 and TRBJ2-5, with 10 bases identical to TRBD1. This CDR3 has 13 amino acids. V was clipped by 4 bases and J by 6 bases; unmatched bases: 5. Germline CDR1 reads SQVTM; CDR2 reads ANQGSEA. The chain's CDR3 is CSVARQGAKTQYF. The CDR3 nucleotides read TGCAGCGTTGCTAGACAGGGGGCGAAGACCCAGTACTTC.

CDR3 region: CASRRIQGLDEQYF. For the CDR3, the DNA is TGTGCCAGCCGCCGCATTCAGGGGCTGGACGAGCAGTACTTC. The chain links TRBV28 to TRBJ2-7; possibly TRBD1 for D (6 bases). The V gene lost 8 bases and the J gene lost 5 bases, with 19 bases spanning the gap. The germline gives CDR1 MDHEN, CDR2 SYDVKM. The CDR3 loop spans 14 amino acids.